This note documents a single T cell receptor beta chain sequence. The PCR ran on 60 Vbeta and 13 Jbeta primers. Sequencing used immunoSEQ multiplex PCR; TCRdb keeps in-frame clones, though not all of them. This sample carries 150,000 to 200,000 clones, about three quarters of them seen once, and the ten largest clones take roughly 1.9%. This specimen comes from a study of cytomegalovirus exposure and HLA in healthy donors. Donors had nominal health at sampling but likely had unrecorded immune exposures. This CDR3 has 15 residues. CDR1 is SGHRS and CDR2 is YFSETQ in the germline V gene. V lost 4 bases to trimming and J lost 9 bases, with 20 bases between them.

This chain links TRBV5-1 with TRBJ2-1, with D tentatively TRBD2 (6 bases). This sequence was found in a female donor in good health and CMV-seronegative. Sample: PBMCs. The CDR3 DNA is TGCGCCAGCAGCCCCGTTCGCGGGATGGGTGGTGAGCAGTTCTTC. Amino acid sequence: CASSPVRGMGGEQFF.